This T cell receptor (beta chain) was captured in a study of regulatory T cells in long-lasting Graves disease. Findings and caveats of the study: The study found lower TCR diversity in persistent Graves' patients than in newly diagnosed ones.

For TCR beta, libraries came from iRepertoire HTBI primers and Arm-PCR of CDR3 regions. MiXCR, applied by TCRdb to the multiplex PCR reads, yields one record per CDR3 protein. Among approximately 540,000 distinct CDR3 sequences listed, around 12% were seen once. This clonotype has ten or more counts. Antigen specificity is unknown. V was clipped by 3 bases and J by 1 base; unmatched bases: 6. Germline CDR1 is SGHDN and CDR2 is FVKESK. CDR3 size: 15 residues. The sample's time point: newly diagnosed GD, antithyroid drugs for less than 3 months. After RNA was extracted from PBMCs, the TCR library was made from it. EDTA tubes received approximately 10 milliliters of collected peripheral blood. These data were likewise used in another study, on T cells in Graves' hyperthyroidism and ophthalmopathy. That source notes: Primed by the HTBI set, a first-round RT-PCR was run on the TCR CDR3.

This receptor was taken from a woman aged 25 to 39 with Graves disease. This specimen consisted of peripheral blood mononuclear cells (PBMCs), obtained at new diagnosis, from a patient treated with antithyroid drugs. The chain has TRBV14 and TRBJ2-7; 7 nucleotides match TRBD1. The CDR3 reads CASSQLTGQSYEQYF. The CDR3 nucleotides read TGTGCCAGCAGCCAGTTAACGGGACAGTCCTACGAGCAGTACTTC. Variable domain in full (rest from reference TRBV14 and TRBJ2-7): EAGVTQFPSHSVIEKGQTVTLRCDPISGHDNLYWYRRVMGKEIKFLLHFVKESKQDESGMPNNRFLAERTGGTYSTLKVQPAELEDSGVYFCASSQLTGQSYEQYFGPGTRLTVT.